The rows below give T cell receptor beta chains drawn from one sample of a study of cytomegalovirus exposure and HLA in healthy donors. TCRdb's table, derived via immunoSEQ multiplex PCR, lists solely in-frame clones and lacks some. The sample carries 100,000 to 150,000 clones, approximately 90% recorded once. The sequenced material came from PBMCs. Receptors were obtained from a woman younger than 30 in good health and CMV-seronegative. Each CDR3 is given with its conserved first and last residue. A D gene is named only where the DNA matches it firmly. Clone size is given for some rows only: seen once, a few or many times, or a class if the clone is expanded.

clone_size	j_call	d_call	v_call	cdr3_aa	cdr3_nt
NA	TRBJ2-5	TRBD1	TRBV5-1	CASSLRGQGVQETQYF	TGCGCCAGCTCCCTCAGGGGACAGGGGGTCCAAGAGACCCAGTACTTC
once	TRBJ2-5	TRBD2	TRBV18	CASSPVPDREAQYF	TGTGCCAGCTCACCAGTTCCGGACCGGGAGGCCCAGTACTTC
NA	TRBJ2-1	TRBD2	TRBV18	CASSPREVVNEQFF	TGTGCCAGCTCACCGCGGGAGGTTGTAAATGAGCAGTTCTTC
NA	TRBJ1-4	TRBD1	TRBV25-1	CASGFRDRGEKLFF	TGTGCCAGCGGATTCCGGGACAGGGGCGAAAAACTGTTTTTT
NA	TRBJ1-4	NA	TRBV13	CASSGPDTGSEKLFF	TGTGCCAGCTCCGGGCCTGATACGGGGTCTGAAAAACTGTTTTTT
NA	TRBJ1-1	NA	TRBV7-2	CASSLGRGRGEAFF	TGTGCCAGCAGCTTAGGCAGGGGACGAGGTGAAGCTTTCTTT
once	TRBJ2-7	NA	TRBV27	CASSLMGEASYEQYF	TGTGCCAGCAGTTTAATGGGGGAGGCGTCCTACGAGCAGTACTTC
NA	TRBJ1-1	NA	TRBV28	CASSLVGRGLDTEAFF	TGTGCCAGCAGTTTAGTGGGGCGGGGCCTCGACACTGAAGCTTTCTTT
NA	TRBJ2-2	NA	TRBV9	CASSVFPDGELFF	TGTGCCAGCAGCGTATTTCCAGATGGGGAGCTGTTTTTT
NA	TRBJ2-7	TRBD1	TRBV10-3	CAISEWGTGGYTYEQYF	TGTGCCATCAGTGAGTGGGGGACAGGGGGCTACACCTACGAGCAGTACTTC
NA	TRBJ2-7	TRBD2	TRBV9	CASSVATSGEQYF	TGTGCCAGCAGCGTAGCTACTAGCGGCGAGCAGTACTTC
NA	TRBJ2-5	NA	TRBV4-2	CASSLTRGSQETQYF	TGTGCCAGCAGCCTTACGCGAGGGAGCCAAGAGACCCAGTACTTC
NA	TRBJ1-2	TRBD1	TRBV28	CASSPGTGDYGYTF	TGTGCCAGCAGCCCCGGGACAGGAGACTATGGCTACACCTTC
once	TRBJ2-3	TRBD2	TRBV30	CAWELAGTSTDTQYF	TGTGCCTGGGAGTTAGCGGGTACTAGCACAGATACGCAGTATTTT
NA	TRBJ2-7	TRBD2	TRBV7-2	CASSLATAGGPYEQYF	TGTGCCAGCAGCTTAGCGACGGCGGGAGGGCCCTACGAGCAGTACTTC
NA	TRBJ1-2	NA	TRBV10-3	CAISEPGGSDGYTF	TGTGCCATCAGTGAGCCCGGAGGATCGGATGGCTACACCTTC
NA	TRBJ1-1	NA	TRBV28	CASSGQGLLNTEAFF	TGTGCCAGCAGTGGTCAGGGCCTCCTGAACACTGAAGCTTTCTTT
NA	TRBJ2-1	TRBD2	TRBV7-3	CASSPGASGGNEQFF	TGTGCCAGCAGCCCCGGTGCGAGCGGGGGGAATGAGCAGTTCTTC
NA	TRBJ2-4	NA	TRBV27	CASSLSGVAKNIQYF	TGTGCCAGCAGTTTATCAGGGGTAGCCAAAAACATTCAGTACTTC
NA	TRBJ2-5	TRBD2	TRBV7-3	CASSQSGRLSAQYF	TGTGCCAGCAGTCAAAGCGGGAGGCTTTCGGCCCAGTACTTC
NA	TRBJ2-7	TRBD2	TRBV9	CASSVASGNYEQYF	TGTGCCAGCAGCGTAGCAAGCGGGAACTACGAGCAGTACTTC
NA	TRBJ2-2	NA	TRBV2	CASGGGNRGGELFF	TGTGCCAGCGGCGGCGGGAACCGGGGCGGGGAGCTGTTTTTT
NA	TRBJ2-5	TRBD1	TRBV7-3	CASSHSSTGMETQYF	TGTGCCAGCAGCCACTCCTCGACAGGGATGGAGACCCAGTACTTC
NA	TRBJ2-2	NA	TRBV5-1	CASSFSFAGNTGELFF	TGCGCCAGCAGCTTTTCATTTGCGGGGAACACCGGGGAGCTGTTTTTT
NA	TRBJ2-1	NA	TRBV25-1	CASRPNKGPGEQFF	TGTGCCAGCCGCCCGAACAAGGGGCCGGGTGAGCAGTTCTTC
NA	TRBJ2-6	TRBD1	TRBV27	CASSSPGQGASGANVLTF	TGTGCCAGCAGTTCACCGGGACAGGGGGCCTCTGGGGCCAACGTCCTGACTTTC
NA	TRBJ2-1	NA	TRBV30	CAWIQPNEQFF	TGTGCCTGGATACAGCCAAATGAGCAGTTCTTC
NA	TRBJ1-2	NA	TRBV7-3	CASSSSPGLGGYTF	TGTGCCAGCAGCTCATCCCCGGGACTCGGAGGCTACACCTTC
NA	TRBJ2-7	TRBD1	TRBV10-2	CASSGQGTYEQYF	TGCGCCAGCAGTGGACAGGGAACCTACGAGCAGTACTTC
NA	TRBJ2-1	TRBD1	TRBV7-9	CASSPDGGQLEQFF	TGTGCCAGCAGCCCCGATGGGGGACAGCTAGAGCAGTTCTTC
NA	TRBJ1-1	TRBD1	TRBV10-3	CAIRSLGIKDRGDTENTEAFF	TGTGCCATCAGGAGCCTGGGGATAAAGGACAGGGGTGATACGGAGAACACTGAAGCTTTCTTT
NA	TRBJ1-1	NA	TRBV10-2	CASSESRALYTEAFF	TGCGCCAGCAGTGAGTCCAGGGCCCTTTACACTGAAGCTTTCTTT
NA	TRBJ2-1	TRBD1	TRBV4-1	CASSQVGQVSYNEQFF	TGCGCCAGCAGCCAAGTGGGACAGGTATCCTACAATGAGCAGTTCTTC
NA	TRBJ2-1	NA	TRBV27	CASGPGVGKAHEQFF	TGTGCCAGCGGTCCTGGAGTCGGGAAGGCGCATGAGCAGTTCTTC
NA	TRBJ1-2	TRBD1	TRBV4-1	CASSQARTGPLHGYTF	TGCGCCAGCAGCCAAGCCCGGACAGGGCCACTTCATGGCTACACCTTC
NA	TRBJ2-3	NA	TRBV7-8	CASSLARGTDTQYF	TGTGCCAGCAGCTTAGCCAGGGGCACAGATACGCAGTATTTT
NA	TRBJ2-5	TRBD2	TRBV13	CASSELAGGPETQYF	TGTGCCAGCAGCGAACTAGCGGGGGGGCCAGAGACCCAGTACTTC
NA	TRBJ2-1	TRBD2	TRBV11-3	CASSLAGTSVVGEQFF	TGTGCCAGCAGCTTAGCCGGGACTAGCGTTGTGGGTGAGCAGTTCTTC
NA	TRBJ2-1	NA	TRBV28	CASSPAGTKSYNEQFF	TGTGCCAGCAGCCCGGCGGGTACGAAGTCCTACAATGAGCAGTTCTTC
NA	TRBJ2-3	NA	TRBV10-1	CASSDLADTQYF	TGCGCCAGCAGTGATCTAGCAGATACGCAGTATTTT
NA	TRBJ2-1	NA	TRBV2	CASRDGGRYNEQFF	TGTGCCAGCAGGGACGGGGGTAGGTACAATGAGCAGTTCTTC
few	TRBJ2-5	TRBD1	TRBV7-3	CASSWTGGETQYF	TGTGCCAGCAGTTGGACAGGGGGAGAGACCCAGTACTTC
NA	TRBJ1-3	NA	TRBV6-1	CASSERGRGISGNTIYF	TGTGCCAGCAGTGAGCGCGGCAGGGGTATCTCTGGAAACACCATATATTTT
NA	TRBJ2-3	TRBD2	TRBV7-2	CASSSRSGSSTQYF	TGTGCCAGCAGCTCCCGTAGCGGGAGCTCGACGCAGTATTTT
NA	TRBJ1-2	TRBD1	TRBV28	CASSFRTGTNGYTF	TGTGCCAGCAGTTTTCGGACAGGGACTAATGGCTACACCTTC